Sequencing of this T cell receptor beta chain was carried out in a study of T cells after posttransplantation cyclophosphamide. The CDR3 totals 14 residues. Deletions cut 1 base from V and 8 bases from J, with 14 bases between. Per the germline V gene, CDR1 is LGHNA and CDR2 is YSLEER. A marrow graft followed busulfan-fludarabine conditioning, with cyclophosphamide on days +3 and +4. Notes on this clone: Its antigen is undetermined.

Whole-study results and caveats: Later blood repertoires were often dominated by clones from the donor CD8+ memory compartment. Tissue-infiltrating T cells from skin or gut overlapped little with blood T cells. After PTCy, TRB diversity resembled that of CNI/methotrexate controls.

Method: immunoSEQ multiplex PCR; TCRdb's copy keeps in-frame clones and lacks some. The table lists fewer than 12,000 clones, roughly 80% of them singletons. The rearrangement uses TRBV4-3 and TRBJ1-2; tentatively, D is TRBD1 (5 bases). This TCR was sampled from a female patient in her forties or fifties who received an allogeneic stem cell transplant from a related donor, was CMV-positive, and had no GVHD. Some T cells may be the graft donor's. The sample consisted of PBMCs, taken after allogeneic stem cell transplant with posttransplant cyclophosphamide. The CDR3, as DNA: TGCGCCAGCAGCCAAGTGGGGCCAGTGGGGGGCTACACCTTC. This sequence encodes CASSQVGPVGGYTF.